A single sample is the source of the 9 T cell receptor beta chains below, sequenced in a study of radiotherapy plus CTLA-4 blockade in lung cancer. Only in-frame clones appear in the TCRdb table, and some are missing; sequencing was by immunoSEQ multiplex PCR. The repertoire holds 80,000 to 100,000 clones, around 79% seen once, with 2.5% to 3% in the top ten. Sequenced material: peripheral blood, taken from a patient treated with radiotherapy plus ipilimumab. The receptors come from a human donor with non-small cell lung cancer who had a partial response to radiotherapy plus ipilimumab. Some clones in this sample may be carry-over from other donors' samples.

The sample holds a few counts of this clone. The V and J genes are TRBV5-1 and TRBJ1-2; 7 bases are a match to TRBD1. Germline assignment: CDR1 SGHRS and CDR2 YFSETQ. This CDR3 is 15 amino acids long. The trim removed 1 base at V and 3 bases at J, leaving 6 bases unmatched. The CDR3 sequence is CASSLMGTAYYGYTF. The CDR3 nucleotides read TGCGCCAGCAGCTTGATGGGGACAGCCTACTATGGCTACACCTTC.

Only one count was recorded for this clone. The chain links TRBV29-1 to TRBJ2-7; a possible D gene is TRBD2 (6 bases). V dropped 3 bases and J dropped 0 bases, with 12 bases sitting between them. The CDR3 is 14 residues long. Germline V gene sequence: CDR1 SQVTM, CDR2 ANQGSEA. The CDR3 DNA reads as TGCAGCGTTGATGTCGGGGGAAGCTCCTACGAGCAGTACTTC. Translating gives CSVDVGGSSYEQYF.

V usage is TRBV29-1 and J usage is TRBJ1-1, with 8 bases lining up with TRBD1. This CDR3 contains 12 residues. Trimming took 7 bases from V and 7 from J; bases not matched to a gene: 8. The germline CDR1 and CDR2 sequences are SQVTM and ANQGSEA. CDR3 coding DNA: TGCAGCGCCGACAGGGGACGGAGTGAAGCTTTCTTT. It specifies CSADRGRSEAFF.

This clone has only a few counts. The rearrangement joins TRBV29-1 to TRBJ2-1, with D unclear. CDR3 length: 10 residues. Germline-derived CDR1 and CDR2 are SQVTM and ANQGSEA. V was trimmed by 7 bases and J by 5 bases, leaving 6 bases between them. The CDR3 region has the DNA TGCAGCGCCTCGGACAATGAGCAGTTCTTC. This encodes CSASDNEQFF.

The V and J genes are TRBV6-1 and TRBJ2-6; tentatively, D is TRBD2 (5 bases). Trimming took 4 bases from V and 2 from J, leaving 12 bases between them. There are 16 residues in the CDR3. The V gene's germline CDR1 is MNHNS and CDR2 SASEGT. CDR3 sequence reads: CASSARPGTGANVLTF. In DNA, the CDR3 is TGTGCCAGCAGTGCCCGACCGGGAACTGGGGCCAACGTCCTGACTTTC.

The CDR3 DNA reads as TGTGCCAGCAGCCAACAGGGGTACGAGCAGTACTTC. It specifies CASSQQGYEQYF. The chain couples TRBV11-3 to TRBJ2-7; 7 bases align to TRBD1. The germline CDR1 and CDR2 sequences are SGHNT and YENEEA. The junction had 2 bases not matched to a gene; V was cut back by 5 bases and J by 4 bases. CDR3 length: 12 amino acids.

This rearrangement joins TRBV6-6 to TRBJ2-3; 8 bases map to TRBD2. This CDR3 has 13 residues. J was trimmed by 9 bases and V by 6 bases; bases with no gene match: 8. Per germline, CDR1 MNHNY and CDR2 SVGAGI (reference sequence). This CDR3 reads CASSRGGGPTQYF. For the CDR3, the DNA is TGTGCCAGCAGCCGGGGGGGCGGGCCGACGCAGTATTTT.

DNA of the CDR3: TGTGCCAGCAGTTCGGGTAGGGACATATCCTACGAGCAGTACTTC. Encoded protein: CASSSGRDISYEQYF. The chain recombines TRBV2 with TRBJ2-5; D is possibly TRBD1 (6 bases). The J call may be in error: the DNA end matches TRBJ2-7 better. The CDR3 loop spans 15 amino acids. Looked up from germline, CDR1 is SNHLY and CDR2 is FYNNEI.

This chain uses TRBV21-1 with TRBJ1-5; the tabulated D call, TRBD1, remains unverified against the DNA. TRBV21-1 is a documented pseudogene. The CDR3 length is 19 residues. CDR3 in DNA: TGTGCCAGCAGCAAAGTCGGGACAGGGGTGATTCTGAGCAATCAGCCCCAGCATTTT. It encodes CASSKVGTGVILSNQPQHF.